These 14 T cell receptor beta chains share one sample of origin, sequenced in a study of T cell changes during pregnancy in multiple sclerosis (dated by TCRdb to the late 2010s). The library was prepared using the immunoSEQ multiplex PCR assay. Entries here come from immuneACCESS through TCRdb and include only in-frame sequences with V and J called. Some clones fail to appear in such tables; in the studies checked, an unresolved V gene covers under half of the shortfall, and the cause of the remainder is unknown. The table for this sample lists tens of thousands of clones; around 90% of them were counted only once. About 12% of the sample lies in the top ten. Sequenced here: CD8+ T cells from peripheral blood mononuclear cells, sampled after pregnancy. These receptors were taken from a female donor with multiple sclerosis, enrolled in a pregnancy study.

By sample fraction, this clone is hyperexpanded (1% or more). The chain employs TRBV30 and TRBJ1-1; D unclear. Germline V gives CDR1 GTSNPN, CDR2 SVGIG (reference sequence). The CDR3 loop spans 14 amino acids. The V gene lost 2 bases and the J gene lost 6 bases, with 16 bases spanning the gap. Here the CDR3 reads CAWSPDPRFSEAFF. The CDR3 nucleotides are TGTGCCTGGAGTCCCGACCCTAGGTTTTCTGAAGCTTTCTTT.

The V gene is TRBV18, the J gene TRBJ1-1, with 7 bases that match TRBD1. Germline CDR1 and CDR2: KGHSH and LQKENI. V gave up 0 bases and J gave up 3 bases; unmatched junction bases: 1. There are 14 residues in the CDR3. The CDR3 here is CASSPPTGYTEAFF. The DNA of the CDR3 is TGTGCCAGCTCACCACCGACAGGGTACACTGAAGCTTTCTTT.

The chain employs TRBV2 and TRBJ2-1; unclear D gene. V was clipped by 2 bases and J by 3 bases, with 14 bases between them. Germline assignment: CDR1 SNHLY and CDR2 FYNNEI. This CDR3 contains 16 residues. CDR3 amino acids: CASSEKVLRGYNEQFF. The CDR3 DNA sequence: TGTGCCAGCAGTGAAAAGGTACTACGAGGCTACAATGAGCAGTTCTTC.

The chain couples TRBV2 to TRBJ2-5; 8 nucleotides line up with TRBD2. Trimming removed 1 base from V and 5 bases from J; junction bases left unmatched: 9. From germline, CDR1 is SNHLY and CDR2 FYNNEI. This CDR3 region has 16 residues. The DNA of the CDR3 is TGTGCCAGCAGTGAAGGACGGGGGGGCCTCCCTGAGACCCAGTACTTC. As protein: CASSEGRGGLPETQYF. The complete variable domain, with remaining parts taken from reference TRBV2 and TRBJ2-5, reads EPEVTQTPSHQVTQMGQEVILRCVPISNHLYFYWYRQILGQKVEFLVSFYNNEISEKSEIFDDQFSVERPDGSNFTLKIRSTKLEDSAMYFCASSEGRGGLPETQYFGPGTRLLVL.

The genes are TRBV19 and TRBJ2-7, with a weak D call TRBD1 (6 bases). Germline CDR1 is LNHDA and CDR2 is SQIVND (reference sequence). The ends were cut back, 3 bases at V and 3 bases at J, with 9 bases in the middle. The CDR3 is 13 amino acids. CDR3 in amino acids: CASSILTGYEQYF. The CDR3 bases are TGTGCCAGTAGTATTCTGACAGGCTACGAGCAGTACTTC.

This chain joins TRBV7-2 and TRBJ2-1, with 10 bases fitting TRBD2. V was clipped by 2 bases and J by 8 bases; unmatched bases: 6. CDR1 is SGHTA and CDR2 is FQGNSA in the germline V gene. This CDR3 is built from 15 residues. The CDR3 is CASSLRPSGGYEQFF. As DNA, the CDR3 is TGTGCCAGCAGCTTAAGGCCTAGCGGGGGTTATGAGCAGTTCTTC.

This chain joins TRBV28 and TRBJ2-7, with D unresolved. Germline V gives CDR1 MDHEN, CDR2 SYDVKM. V lost 2 bases, J lost 3 bases, and 5 bases lay in between. This CDR3 spans 12 amino acids. CDR3: CASSLMSYEQYF. The CDR3 coding sequence is TGTGCCAGCAGTTTAATGAGCTACGAGCAGTACTTC.

This chain joins TRBV7-9 and TRBJ1-6, with 9 bases lining up with TRBD1. There are 15 residues in the CDR3. Germline V CDR1 and CDR2: SEHNR, FQNEAQ (reference sequence). V shed 6 bases and J 10 bases; nucleotides not matched to a gene: 10. The CDR3 sequence is CASRIEQGARSPLHF. CDR3 nucleotide sequence: TGTGCCAGCAGGATAGAACAGGGGGCAAGGTCACCCCTCCACTTT.

The V call is TRBV19, the J call TRBJ2-2; TRBD1 agrees at 7 bases. CDR1 and CDR2 from the germline V gene are LNHDA and SQIVND (reference sequence). Germline trimming cut 3 bases from V and 3 bases from J; bases unmatched to any gene: 13. The CDR3 spans 18 residues. The CDR3 region has the DNA TGTGCCAGTAGTATCCTCCTGGTAGGGGGCGCGGACACCGGGGAGCTGTTTTTT. Translation: CASSILLVGGADTGELFF.

The chain recombines TRBV13 with TRBJ2-3; D may be TRBD2 (5 bases). Per the germline V gene, CDR1 is PRHDT and CDR2 is FYEKMQ (reference sequence). The ends were cut back, 5 bases at V and 0 bases at J, with 12 bases in the middle. CDR3 size: 15 residues. Here the CDR3 reads CASSPGLVSTDTQYF. CDR3 nucleotide sequence: TGTGCCAGCAGCCCTGGACTCGTTAGCACAGATACGCAGTATTTT.

The chain recombines TRBV18 with TRBJ2-4; 8 positions agree with TRBD1. Trimming removed 3 bases from V and 2 bases from J; junction bases left unmatched: 9. The CDR3 consists of 17 residues. Germline V CDR1 and CDR2: KGHSH, LQKENI. In nucleotides, the CDR3 is TGTGCCAGCTCACCTATGACAGGGGATAAGCCCAAAAACATTCAGTACTTC. This sequence encodes CASSPMTGDKPKNIQYF.

V and J are TRBV6-5 and TRBJ1-5; tentatively, D is TRBD1 (6 bases). Germline CDR1 MNHEY, CDR2 SVGAGI. With 4 bases removed from V and 1 base from J, the gap between germline ends came to 11 bases. The CDR3 runs 15 residues. The CDR3 DNA reads as TGTGCCAGCAGTTTACGACAGGACAGCAATCAGCCCCAGCATTTT. Translated: CASSLRQDSNQPQHF.

The chain has TRBV27 and TRBJ2-2; TRBD1 matches 9 bases. Germline assignment: CDR1 MNHEY and CDR2 SMNVEV (reference sequence). The length of the CDR3 is 15 residues. With 4 bases clipped from V and 6 bases from J, the junction kept 6 bases outside the gene matches. The CDR3 here is CASSSRQGGAGELFF. In DNA, the CDR3 is TGTGCCAGCAGTTCAAGACAGGGGGGGGCCGGGGAGCTGTTTTTT.

V gene TRBV19 combines with J gene TRBJ1-4, with no clear D. V was shortened by 8 bases and J by 6 bases, with 10 bases between the two germline ends. The germline V gene encodes CDR1 LNHDA and CDR2 SQIVND (reference sequence). The CDR3 runs to 12 residues. CDR3 residues: CASSGPDEKLFF. CDR3 coding DNA: TGTGCCAGTTCAGGTCCTGATGAAAAACTGTTTTTT.